The present entry profiles one T cell receptor (beta chain) with its context. Its target antigen remains unknown. No per-base quality is available; no much larger clone lies one base away. Spanning cysteine to phenylalanine, the CDR3 consists of 16 amino acids. Of the read, only the CDR3 DNA is kept; its 48 bases are in frame from base 1. V is pared back by 5 bases and J by 3 bases, with 16 bases lying between the germline termini. The germline V gene encodes CDR1 LNHNV and CDR2 YYDKDF (reference sequence). This entry belongs to a study of cytomegalovirus exposure and HLA in healthy donors (dated by TCRdb to 2015 to 2018). General notes on the study: An earlier analysis of approximately 640 of the donors reported approximately 300 Gb of sequence data and roughly 100 million unique TCR beta sequences from 150 million to 200 million T cells. An early release that covered several hundred HLA-typed donors contained 250 to 350 gigabases of sequencing data and around 85 million unique TCR sequences. Of the roughly 390 genotyped donors, about 80% fell in the genetic ancestry cluster associated with self-reported Caucasian donors. The study aimed to test whether signatures of past pathogen exposure could be identified by cataloging public T cell receptors. Using immunosequencing, the study profiled T cell repertoires from 500 to 800 subjects and related those repertoires to cytomegalovirus serostatus. Besides the first cohort of 550 to 750 subjects, a separate validation cohort made up of 95 to 150 different subjects was used. High-throughput TCR immunosequencing, statistical association of individual TCRs with disease status, and machine learning were combined to predict cytomegalovirus infection status. A later analysis re-examined previously published TCR beta repertoires from 600 to 700 donors and added high-resolution HLA genotyping to investigate patterns of TCR occurrence. The later analysis used no new phenotypic data to find candidate immune exposures, relying instead on TCR beta sequences and their occurrence across donors. To decide whether each TCR beta V gene segment behaved as functional or pseudogenic, an earlier analysis of approximately 620 of the donors relied on high-throughput TCR beta sequencing. Donor age, sex, ethnicity and CMV serostatus were collected together with the repertoire data. A later genetic analysis used genome-wide SNP genotypes for about 55% of the 666 donors, treating that subset as a discovery cohort. Every repertoire in the discovery cohort had been generated on one and the same sequencing platform. Both class I and class II loci were covered by HLA typing, at four-digit resolution. Typing coverage varied by locus: roughly 629-640 donors for A, B, C, DRB1 and DQB1; 500 to 550 for DQA1; more than 600 for DPA1; more than 450 for DPB1. Because of strong linkage in the cohort, 4 to 6 DR-DQ haplotypes were treated as single units for association and clustering. Across 300 to 500 genotyped donors of the cohort, an average of approximately 240,000 unique TCR beta nucleotide sequences per donor were sequenced, and 15% to 20% of those sequences were non-productive. The paper's findings and limits, for the study overall: Several of the top co-occurrence clusters appeared to be linked to parvovirus B19, influenza, CMV and Epstein-Barr virus, according to a later analysis. CMV serostatus was the only immune exposure information available for the cohort. According to the authors, the approach could potentially be generalized to other disease states and immunological phenotypes. A later analysis found that HLA-associated TCR beta chains were more clonally expanded and had lower generation probabilities than equally common non-associated chains. While some public TCRs were present in many individuals, most TCR sequences turned up only very rarely across donors. Specific HLA alleles were associated with roughly 17,000 TCR beta sequences at a false discovery rate of 0.05 in a later analysis. This cohort had only TCR beta chains sequenced, and the lack of alpha or paired-chain data limited which features could be detected. The sequencing pipeline was judged likely to have produced a cluster of highly shared sequence variants as a technical artifact. A further reported finding was that TCR beta sequences accurately predicted the HLA-A and HLA-B alleles for most subjects in the first cohort. Broadly in line with IMGT annotations, most TCR beta V segments showed up in productive rearrangements about 90% or about 30% of the time in an earlier analysis of a few hundred of the donors. In vitro tests confirmed that a few of the cytomegalovirus-associated TCR beta chains recognize cytomegalovirus antigens. According to a later analysis, TCR association rates differed among HLA loci, with DRB1 alleles showing the most associated TCRs and HLA-C alleles showing the fewest. Because HLA typing was missing for some donors at each locus, association tests included only the typed subset. Sequencing depth was assumed to be roughly uniform across donors in the presence/absence analyses, though that assumption may not hold. In a later genetic analysis, a missense DCLRE1C variant was associated with V-gene and J-gene trimming of TCR beta chains, and the association was replicated in an independent cohort. Linkage disequilibrium might explain the correlated functional status among segregating V segments, but an unknown experimental factor could not be excluded. A later analysis found that most CMV-associated TCR beta chains appeared HLA-restricted, with HLA associations seemingly driven largely by CMV exposure. Some IMGT-functional V segments, including TRBV6-2 and TRBV6-3, could not be told apart with the 87-base-pair reads, so those segments were excluded. According to a later genetic analysis, donors in an Asian-associated ancestry cluster had fewer N-insertions in productive TCRs than the approximately 700-donor mean. Assigning TCR associations to individual alleles was difficult when HLA alleles, especially DR and DQ, strongly co-occurred. In the study, around 160 TCR beta chains were listed as associated with cytomegalovirus. The classifier was reported to diagnose cytomegalovirus status with high specificity and sensitivity in both the original and validation cohorts. Because counts were too low, some 17 rarely observed V segments, including chromosome 9 orphons, were left out of the earlier analysis of some 640 of the donors.

In total, around 600 healthy bone marrow donors made up the cohort. Cohort members were all nominally healthy when sampled, although unrecorded immune exposures were likely present. The donor tested CMV seronegative, placing the donor among the 350 to 400 seronegative members of the cohort. A peripheral blood sample was provided by each donor, and peripheral blood mononuclear cells were used for TCR beta sequencing. Genomic DNA extraction from the blood cell samples was performed with the Qiagen DNeasy Blood Extraction Kit. The library was produced with the immunoSEQ multiplex PCR assay. The multiplex PCR relied on a mix of 60 forward primers for TCR Vbeta segments and 13 reverse primers for TCR Jbeta segments. The CDR3 region of rearranged TCR beta genes was amplified from genomic DNA with a multiplex PCR assay. Amplified TCR beta libraries were sequenced as 87-base-pair reads on the Illumina HiSeq System. The authors' analysis ran thus. A later analysis counted some 80 million unique TCR beta chains across the 550 to 700 repertoires, and about 10 million of these chains were shared by at least two donors. Raw reads were error-corrected and collapsed into unique sequences by a nearest-neighbor algorithm in which closely related sequences were merged to remove PCR and sequencing errors. Alignment of CDR3 sequences to IMGT reference sequences was used to assign V, D and J gene segments. For a sequence to be retained, a match of at least six nucleotides was required to both a V gene segment and a J gene segment. A rearrangement counted as productive if the CDR3 had no stop codons and remained in frame with V and J, and every other rearrangement counted as non-productive. Following IMGT convention, CDR3 was defined as the stretch from the second conserved V-encoded cysteine to the conserved J-encoded phenylalanine. The earlier analysis of some 540 of the donors excluded any sequence lacking an unambiguous match to a single V gene segment. In an earlier analysis of a few hundred of the donors, V segments were called functional above 56.7% productive rearrangements and were called segregating when the between-donor standard deviation exceeded 5%. A statistical classification framework was developed to diagnose cytomegalovirus status using the catalog of TCR beta chain sequences. In a later analysis, V and J genes were assigned by comparing TCR nucleotide sequences against IMGT/GENE-DB human TR gene sequences. Using the TCRdist pipeline, a later analysis assigned CDR3 sequences along with most-parsimonious VDJ recombination scenarios. In a later analysis, every TCR beta chain was defined by the combination of its CDR3 amino acid sequence and its V-gene family, and reads without a unique V-gene family were dropped. In a later analysis, approximately 590 highly shared, low-generation-probability nucleotide sequences were removed to address suspected cross-contamination and a sequencing artifact. In a later analysis, a clonal expansion index was calculated for each public chain from normalized within-repertoire ranks of inferred template counts. In a later analysis, generation probabilities were computed with a VDJ recombination model fitted to out-of-frame rearrangements, and the resulting probabilities were checked against IGoR. Hypergeometric tests were used in a later analysis to score TCR-TCR, TCR-HLA and TCR-CMV co-occurrence, with a repertoire-size bias correction applied to the TCR pairs. A later analysis estimated false discovery rates by permuting HLA or CMV assignments 20 times. In a later analysis, co-occurring TCRs were grouped using DBSCAN, with TCRdist sequence similarity added in when clustering inside HLA-allele-positive subsets. Co-occurrence clustering excluded repertoires with fewer than 30,000 or more than 120,000 public chains, plus five with anomalous nucleotide sharing. As stored in TCRdb, this immuneACCESS dataset retains in-frame rearrangements with V and J assigned. A fraction of the clones does not appear; measured against another copy, unresolved V genes explain less than half of the discrepancy, and the remainder lacks a known reason. V and J calls and clone size come straight from that table; D and trimming were deduced from the DNA. This sample has hundreds of thousands of clones in its table, and approximately 82% of those were observed once. The ten largest clones take up approximately 3.9% of the sample.

This sequence was found in a male donor in good health and CMV-seronegative. Sequenced: PBMCs. The rearrangement combines TRBV15 with TRBJ1-4; a tentative D call is TRBD1 (5 bases match). This receptor carries the CDR3 CATSQGWGGANEKLFF. The nucleotides read TGTGCCACCAGCCAAGGGTGGGGGGGAGCTAATGAAAAACTGTTTTTT.